This T cell receptor (beta chain) originates from a study of response to subunit inactivated influenza vaccine (dated by TCRdb to the late 2010s). For context, the study as a whole: The study used deep quantitative T cell receptor repertoire profiling to track responses to a trivalent subunit inactivated influenza vaccine.

As regards this clonotype: It lacks a known antigen. One base away there is no much larger clone; base qualities are not given.

Sequences SGHRS (CDR1) and YFSETQ (CDR2) are obtained from the germline V gene. The CDR3 runs 12 residues from the cysteine to the phenylalanine. The DNA shown is the 36-base CDR3, in frame from base 1. V is cut by 3 bases and J by 4 bases, and the space between the germline ends is 8 bases. General conclusions and limits of the study: According to the authors, only a limited number of new T cells may be recruited by each seasonal influenza vaccination.

Libraries were constructed by RT-PCR. Sequenced using an Illumina HiSeq 2500. TCRdb's own reprocessing of the public reads used fastp at Q25 and MiXCR and kept productive beta chains. For every CDR3 protein sequence, its rows merge into one entry that carries the most common genes and DNA. The sample table shows 610,000 or so distinct CDR3 sequences, and around 13% are seen once. The biggest ten clones account for 11% of the sample. This sequence was found in a man aged 45 to 65 who received an inactivated influenza vaccine. Donor details come from another sample of the same person, matched by shared clones. The source material was PBMCs from blood, sampled less than 13 days after vaccination. The receptor chain draws on TRBV5-1 and TRBJ2-7; no confident D gene assignment can be made. The DNA sequence is given as TGCGCCAGCAGCTACGAACAATACGAGCAGTACTTC. Translated, it reads CASSYEQYEQYF. Extended through the reference TRBV5-1 and TRBJ2-7 proteins, this CDR3 yields the full variable domain: KAGVTQTPRYLIKTRGQQVTLSCSPISGHRSVSWYQQTPGQGLQFLFEYFSETQRNKGNFPGRFSGRQFSNSRSEMNVSTLELGDSALYLCASSYEQYEQYFGPGTRLTVT.